A single sample is the source of the 25 T cell receptor beta chains below, sequenced in a study of Graves' ophthalmopathy and Graves' hyperthyroidism. The study amplified TCR beta CDR3 regions using RNA transcripts. First-round RT-PCR relied on HTBI primers, and a second-round multiplex PCR came next. TCRdb re-called the multiplex PCR reads with MiXCR, one entry per CDR3 protein. Of hundreds of thousands of distinct CDR3 sequences listed, 22% are singletons. Material: peripheral blood. The receptor set was obtained from a woman between 18 and 30 years old with stable Graves' hyperthyroidism. Some clones in this sample may be carry-over from other donors' samples.

This chain links TRBV12-3 or TRBV12-4 with TRBJ1-1; a possible D gene is TRBD1 (5 bases). The CDR3 loop spans 14 amino acids. V was pared by 6 bases and J by 7 bases, with 18 bases between. DNA of the CDR3: TGTGCCAGCAGGATAAGGGGAGAGCCAATTGAAGCTTTCTTT. This codes for CASRIRGEPIEAFF.

There are many counts of this clonotype. The genes are TRBV7-2 and TRBJ1-2; TRBD1 is a possible D gene (5 bases). This CDR3 region has 13 residues. Trimming shortened V by 1 base and J by 9 bases, and 12 bases separated the two germline ends. Per germline, CDR1 SGHTA and CDR2 FQGNSA. CDR3 bases: TGTGCCAGCAGCTTAGAGACAGCTCGGAGCTACACCTTC. Protein sequence: CASSLETARSYTF.

This clonotype was observed at least ten times. This chain connects TRBV13 to TRBJ2-5; D gene ambiguous. CDR3 length equals 14 residues. CDR1 is PRHDT and CDR2 is FYEKMQ in the germline V gene (reference sequence). Trimming stripped 3 bases from V and 5 bases from J, with 13 bases between. Here the CDR3 DNA reads TGTGCCAGCAGCTTGCGGCCCGCTGGGGAGACCCAGTACTTC. Amino acids: CASSLRPAGETQYF.

In its sample, this clonotype was seen many times. The rearrangement links TRBV2 to TRBJ1-5; D remains unclear. This CDR3 contains 14 residues. V dropped 3 bases and J dropped 1 base, with 7 bases sitting between them. Germline CDR1 is SNHLY and CDR2 is FYNNEI. The CDR3 region is CASSEMSSNQPQHF. CDR3 in DNA: TGTGCCAGCAGTGAGATGTCGAGCAATCAGCCCCAGCATTTT.

The rearrangement uses TRBV7-3 and TRBJ2-2; D possibly corresponds to TRBD2 (6 bases). CDR3 length: 17 residues. Germline CDR1 SGHTA, CDR2 FQGTGA. Trimming removed 0 bases from V and 4 bases from J, with 15 bases in between. The CDR3 sequence is CASSLTGGGTTTGELFF. The CDR3 bases are TGTGCCAGCAGCTTAACGGGGGGAGGTACGACCACCGGGGAGCTGTTTTTT.

This clonotype was detected ten times or more. CDR3 sequence reads: CASSAVSAGEQYF. In DNA form, the CDR3 reads TGTGCCAGCAGTGCGGTGTCAGCCGGCGAGCAGTACTTC. V gene TRBV6-1 combines with J gene TRBJ2-7; D unclear. This CDR3 has 13 amino acids. Germline V gives CDR1 MNHNS, CDR2 SASEGT. V was shortened by 4 bases and J by 6 bases, with 13 bases between the two germline ends.

This clonotype was picked up many times. V usage is TRBV7-3 and J usage is TRBJ2-7, with 8 bases matching TRBD2. Losses at the gene ends were 7 bases for V and 1 base for J; bases not matched to a gene: 6. The length of the CDR3 is 14 residues. CDR1 is SGHTA and CDR2 is FQGTGA in the germline V gene. CDR3 nucleotide sequence: TGTGCCAGCAAGAGCGGGAGATCGTCCTACGAGCAGTACTTC. Protein product: CASKSGRSSYEQYF.

This clonotype was detected many times. This chain links TRBV12-3 or TRBV12-4 with TRBJ1-6; 8 bases fit TRBD1. CDR3 length: 12 residues. V trimming: 8 bases; J trimming: 7 bases; junction bases outside the gene matches: 1. The CDR3 region is CASQGANSPLHF. In nucleotides, the CDR3 is TGTGCCAGCCAGGGGGCAAATTCACCCCTCCACTTT.

In DNA, the CDR3 is TGCGCCAGCAGCCAAGTTCTGGGACAGGGGGCGGGTGGCTACACCTTC. Translating it yields CASSQVLGQGAGGYTF. The chain uses TRBV4-1 and TRBJ1-2; 12 positions agree with TRBD1. Per germline, CDR1 MGHRA and CDR2 YSYEKL. The CDR3 has 16 amino acids. V dropped 1 base and J dropped 7; count of bases not matched to a gene: 7.

This clonotype came up many times. This chain joins TRBV20-1 and TRBJ1-6; D is unclear. This CDR3 contains 10 residues. Germline CDR1 and CDR2: DFQATT and SNEGSKA (reference sequence). The ends were cut back, 5 bases at V and 9 bases at J, with 5 bases in the middle. CDR3 in DNA: TGCAGTGCTTTGCCTTCACCCCTCCACTTT. It specifies CSALPSPLHF.

This clonotype was seen ten or more times. J is TRBJ2-4 and V is TRBV6-5, with D perhaps being TRBD1 or TRBD2 (6 bases each). V dropped 4 bases and J dropped 6 bases, with 16 bases sitting between them. The CDR3 is 15 amino acids. Looked up from germline, CDR1 is MNHEY and CDR2 is SVGAGI. CDR3 in DNA: TGTGCCAGCAGTTCCGGGGGCGGGGTGGGAAACATTCAGTACTTC. Protein sequence: CASSSGGGVGNIQYF.

The sample holds a few counts of this clonotype. A much larger clonotype is one base distant, so this may be a read error. V and J are TRBV10-3 and TRBJ2-7, with unresolved D. Germline CDR1 reads ENHRY; CDR2 reads SYGVKD. This CDR3 spans 11 amino acids. Trimming took off 6 bases at V and 3 bases at J, with 6 bases between the two ends. The CDR3 region has the DNA TGTGCCATCAGACAGATCTACGAGCAGTACTTC. Its protein is CAIRQIYEQYF.

This clonotype was counted many times. CDR3 sequence (DNA): TGCAGTGCTAGTTCCGGGGGCGGGAACATTCAGTACTTC. Translated, it gives CSASSGGGNIQYF. This chain joins TRBV20-1 and TRBJ2-4; D might be TRBD1 or TRBD2, each matching 6 bases. CDR3 size: 13 residues. Deletions cut 3 bases from V and 7 bases from J, with 13 bases between. The germline CDR1 and CDR2 sequences are DFQATT and SNEGSKA (reference sequence).

This clonotype was seen a handful of times. The chain couples TRBV24-1 to TRBJ1-5; TRBD1 is a possible D gene (6 bases). CDR1 KGHDR and CDR2 SFDVKD come from the germline V gene. V was cut by 5 bases and J by 7 bases, with 11 bases left in between. The CDR3 is 13 residues long. The CDR3 spells CATSGGGTQPQHF. Here the CDR3 DNA reads TGTGCCACCAGTGGAGGGGGTACCCAGCCCCAGCATTTT.

This clonotype was detected many times. V gene TRBV6-5 combines with J gene TRBJ1-5; 7 nucleotides match TRBD1. The CDR3 consists of 15 residues. Germline loops: CDR1 MNHEY, CDR2 SVGAGI. The ends lost 4 bases at V and 3 bases at J; junction bases unmatched: 6. The CDR3 DNA sequence: TGTGCCAGCAGTTTACAACAGGGGAACAATCAGCCCCAGCATTTT. This gives the protein CASSLQQGNNQPQHF.

The rearrangement uses TRBV20-1 and TRBJ2-5; possible D gene TRBD1, 5 bases. This CDR3 is 12 amino acids long. Germline CDR1 and CDR2: DFQATT and SNEGSKA (reference sequence). Deletions cut 5 bases from V and 5 bases from J, with 12 bases between. The DNA for the CDR3 is TGCAGTGCTCCGAAGCAGGGCGAGACCCAGTACTTC. Protein product: CSAPKQGETQYF.

Many counts were recorded for this clonotype. The V and J genes are TRBV29-1 and TRBJ1-1; TRBD1 is a possible D gene (6 bases). Germline V gene data show CDR1 as SQVTM and CDR2 as ANQGSEA. The CDR3 totals 11 residues. V was cut by 4 bases and J by 5 bases, with 8 bases left in between. The CDR3 DNA is TGCAGCGTTGGAGGGGGGACTGAAGCTTTCTTT. This encodes CSVGGGTEAFF.

This clonotype was observed a few times. The rearrangement uses TRBV12-3 or TRBV12-4 and TRBJ1-2; no clear D gene. The CDR3 extends over 13 amino acids. Trimming cost V 10 bases and J 4 bases, with 16 bases left between them. The CDR3 protein is CATQDGPSYGYTF. CDR3 bases: TGTGCCACCCAGGACGGGCCCTCCTATGGCTACACCTTC.

This clonotype has a count of ten or more. The gene calls are TRBV10-3 and TRBJ2-6; D is uncertain. V lost 2 bases and J 1 base, leaving 6 bases between the germline ends. This CDR3 has 15 residues. Germline CDR1 ENHRY, CDR2 SYGVKD. The chain's CDR3 is CAISEDGSGANVLTF. Here the CDR3 DNA reads TGTGCCATCAGTGAGGACGGATCTGGGGCCAACGTCCTGACTTTC.

The J gene is TRBJ1-2, the V gene TRBV30; no reliable D call. The CDR3 totals 15 residues. Trimming left V 0 bases short and J 0 bases short, with 11 bases between. Germline loops: CDR1 GTSNPN, CDR2 SVGIG (reference sequence). CDR3: CAWSVRFTPNYGYTF. CDR3 coding DNA: TGTGCCTGGAGTGTAAGGTTCACCCCTAACTATGGCTACACCTTC.

This clonotype was recorded at least ten times. The chain carries TRBV6-5 and TRBJ2-7; TRBD2 is a possible D gene (5 bases). The length of the CDR3 is 12 residues. In germline, CDR1 is MNHEY, CDR2 SVGAGI. The V end was cut by 8 bases, the J end by 6 bases, with 14 bases between. The CDR3 DNA reads as TGTGCCAGCCTAGGGCTTGGAGGCGAGCAGTACTTC. Amino acids: CASLGLGGEQYF.

This clonotype was observed many times. The V call is TRBV10-3, the J call TRBJ1-5; D remains unclear. V gave up 10 bases and J gave up 6 bases, with 16 bases separating them. This CDR3 comprises 13 residues. CDR1 is ENHRY, CDR2 SYGVKD, per germline. The CDR3 spells CATPRRSGQPQHF. The CDR3 nucleotides are TGTGCCACCCCCCGAAGGTCAGGTCAGCCCCAGCATTTT.

This clonotype was picked up a small number of times. A much more abundant neighbour one base away suggests this may be a read error. The CDR3 region has the DNA TGTGTCAGCAGTTTATGGGGCAGGGCAGAGACCCAGTACTTC. As protein: CVSSLWGRAETQYF. The V gene is TRBV27, the J gene TRBJ2-5, with a tentative D call TRBD1 (5 bases). Per the germline V gene, CDR1 is MNHEY and CDR2 is SMNVEV (reference sequence). CDR3 length: 14 residues.

This clonotype has ten or more counts. This rearrangement joins TRBV15 to TRBJ1-2, with a possible D match to TRBD1 (5 bases). Deletions cut 4 bases from V and 1 base from J, with 7 bases between. The CDR3 loop spans 13 amino acids. CDR1 LNHNV and CDR2 YYDKDF come from the germline V gene (reference sequence). Written as DNA, the CDR3 is TGTGCCACCAGCAACACAGGTAACTATGGCTACACCTTC. It specifies CATSNTGNYGYTF.

The chain carries TRBV29-1 and TRBJ2-5; D uncertain. Trimming left V 5 bases short and J 2 bases short, with 9 bases between. The CDR3 is made up of 12 amino acids. Germline V lookup: CDR1 SQVTM, CDR2 ANQGSEA. DNA for the CDR3: TGCAGCGTTCTCCCCAATCAAGAGACCCAGTACTTC. It specifies CSVLPNQETQYF.